This is a list of T cell receptor beta chains from one sample in a study of response to subunit inactivated influenza vaccine. MiXCR, run by TCRdb on the RT-PCR reads, gives a single entry per CDR3 protein. The table has some 570,000 distinct CDR3 sequences, about 11% seen once. This sample was also put to use in a study of T cells expressing NK-cell markers.

The sample consisted of PBMCs from blood, taken on the day of vaccination. These TCRs come from a middle-aged man who received an inactivated influenza vaccine. CDR3s include the opening cysteine and the closing phenylalanine or tryptophan. Fields, in order: clone size, J gene, V gene, D gene, CDR3 protein, CDR3 DNA. A D gene is named only where the DNA matches it firmly. Expanded clones get a size class; other rows say once, few or many, or leave the size out.

clone_size: few; j_call: TRBJ1-3; v_call: TRBV3-1; d_call: NA; cdr3_aa: CASSPGDSSVAIYF; cdr3_nt: TGTGCCAGCAGCCCCGGAGACAGCAGCGTGGCCATATATTTT
clone_size: NA; j_call: TRBJ2-2; v_call: TRBV9; d_call: NA; cdr3_aa: CASSPFENTGELFF; cdr3_nt: TGTGCCAGCAGTCCCTTTGAGAACACCGGGGAGCTGTTTTTT
clone_size: many; j_call: TRBJ2-3; v_call: TRBV20-1; d_call: TRBD2; cdr3_aa: CSARDGGTSGVRLSTQYF; cdr3_nt: TGCAGTGCTAGAGATGGTGGGACTAGCGGGGTTAGATTATCTACGCAGTATTTT
clone_size: few; j_call: TRBJ2-7; v_call: TRBV7-2; d_call: TRBD1; cdr3_aa: CASSLAQGIAYEQYF; cdr3_nt: TGTGCCAGCAGCTTAGCACAGGGGATCGCGTACGAGCAGTACTTC
clone_size: NA; j_call: TRBJ2-7; v_call: TRBV5-1; d_call: TRBD1; cdr3_aa: CASSFSPGQPAEQYF; cdr3_nt: TGCGCCAGCAGTTTTTCGCCGGGACAGCCAGCGGAGCAGTACTTC
clone_size: NA; j_call: TRBJ2-1; v_call: TRBV19; d_call: NA; cdr3_aa: CASSIAEQTNNEQFF; cdr3_nt: TGTGCCAGTAGTATAGCGGAACAAACCAACAATGAGCAGTTCTTC
clone_size: NA; j_call: TRBJ2-7; v_call: TRBV15; d_call: NA; cdr3_aa: CATSTGTGFYEQYF; cdr3_nt: TGTGCCACCAGCACCGGGACGGGTTTTTACGAGCAGTACTTC
clone_size: few; j_call: TRBJ2-5; v_call: TRBV12-3/TRBV12-4; d_call: NA; cdr3_aa: CASSPGLVRETQYF; cdr3_nt: TGTGCCAGCAGTCCGGGGCTAGTCAGGGAGACCCAGTACTTC
clone_size: few; j_call: TRBJ2-3; v_call: TRBV20-1; d_call: NA; cdr3_aa: CSAQSQNTDTQYF; cdr3_nt: TGCAGTGCCCAGTCGCAAAATACAGATACGCAGTATTTT
clone_size: NA; j_call: TRBJ2-2; v_call: TRBV27; d_call: NA; cdr3_aa: CASTRPWHFTGELFF; cdr3_nt: TGTGCCAGCACCAGGCCCTGGCATTTCACCGGGGAGCTGTTTTTT
clone_size: NA; j_call: TRBJ1-1; v_call: TRBV7-9; d_call: NA; cdr3_aa: CASSLDKGLGAFF; cdr3_nt: TGTGCCAGCAGCTTAGACAAGGGCTTGGGGGCTTTCTTT
clone_size: NA; j_call: TRBJ1-1; v_call: TRBV5-1; d_call: NA; cdr3_aa: CASSTHRDGEAFF; cdr3_nt: TGCGCCAGCAGCACGCACCGGGACGGTGAAGCTTTCTTT
clone_size: NA; j_call: TRBJ2-7; v_call: TRBV12-3/TRBV12-4; d_call: TRBD1; cdr3_aa: CASRRTGGSYEQYF; cdr3_nt: TGTGCCAGCAGGCGGACAGGGGGCTCCTACGAGCAGTACTTC
clone_size: NA; j_call: TRBJ1-2; v_call: TRBV3-1; d_call: NA; cdr3_aa: CASSQGTAYYGYTF; cdr3_nt: TGTGCCAGCAGCCAAGGGACAGCCTACTATGGCTACACCTTC
clone_size: many; j_call: TRBJ1-5; v_call: TRBV7-2; d_call: NA; cdr3_aa: CASSSGVPPQHF; cdr3_nt: TGTGCCAGCAGCTCAGGGGTCCCGCCCCAGCATTTT
clone_size: NA; j_call: TRBJ1-2; v_call: TRBV5-6; d_call: NA; cdr3_aa: CASSLLGVYGYTF; cdr3_nt: TGTGCCAGCAGCTTGCTGGGGGTCTATGGCTACACCTTC